This entry concerns a single T cell receptor beta chain. Recruits, aged roughly 18 to 95 years, lived in 25 or so US areas. The protocol was immunoSEQ multiplex PCR, while the TCRdb copy is restricted to in-frame clones and leaves out a portion. The sample shows approximately 200,000 clones, around 89% of them seen only once. The sample originates from a study of blood T cell repertoires in COVID-19. The germline V gene has CDR1 MNHEY and CDR2 SVGAGI. The length of the CDR3 is 14 residues. The V segment lost 6 bases and the J segment 4 bases; nucleotides outside the gene matches: 7. Input material: PBMCs or T cells enriched from blood (not recorded which). The TCR was taken from a man aged 30 to 39 who had recovered from COVID-19. The V call is TRBV6-5, the J call TRBJ1-2, with 8 bases lining up with TRBD1. The CDR3 is CASSLDRAGYGYTF. In DNA, the CDR3 is TGTGCCAGCAGCTTGGACAGGGCTGGCTATGGCTACACCTTC.